The clone carrying this TCR beta chain has more than one count but fewer than ten. Arm-PCR of CDR3 regions and iRepertoire HTBI primers were used to build TCR beta libraries. TCRdb called the multiplex PCR reads again in MiXCR, with one record for every CDR3 protein. The sample records about 350,000 distinct CDR3 sequences, 16% being singletons. Germline V gives CDR1 SGHDT, CDR2 YYEEEE. The CDR3 totals 15 residues. Deletions cut 4 bases from V and 3 bases from J, with 14 bases between. The data originate from a study of regulatory T cells in long-lasting Graves disease. Study-wide context: Those Graves' patients who were newly diagnosed had been on antithyroid drugs under 3 months.

Documented time point: newly diagnosed GD, antithyroid drugs for less than 3 months. Extracted PBMC RNA gave rise to the TCR library. The data were also submitted as part of a second study, on T cells in Graves' hyperthyroidism and ophthalmopathy. Per that paper: Graves' hyperthyroidism qualified as stable when ophthalmopathy did not progress within 18 months. Researchers ran a first-round RT-PCR on the TCR CDR3 using the HTBI primer set.

The receptor's source is a man aged 35-49 years with Graves disease. J is TRBJ2-4 and V is TRBV5-6; a weak D match, TRBD1 (6 bases). The sample was peripheral blood mononuclear cells (PBMCs), taken at new diagnosis, from a patient treated with antithyroid drugs. DNA of the CDR3: TGTGCCAGCAGCCCACAGGGAGATGGCAAAAACATTCAGTACTTC. Translating it yields CASSPQGDGKNIQYF.